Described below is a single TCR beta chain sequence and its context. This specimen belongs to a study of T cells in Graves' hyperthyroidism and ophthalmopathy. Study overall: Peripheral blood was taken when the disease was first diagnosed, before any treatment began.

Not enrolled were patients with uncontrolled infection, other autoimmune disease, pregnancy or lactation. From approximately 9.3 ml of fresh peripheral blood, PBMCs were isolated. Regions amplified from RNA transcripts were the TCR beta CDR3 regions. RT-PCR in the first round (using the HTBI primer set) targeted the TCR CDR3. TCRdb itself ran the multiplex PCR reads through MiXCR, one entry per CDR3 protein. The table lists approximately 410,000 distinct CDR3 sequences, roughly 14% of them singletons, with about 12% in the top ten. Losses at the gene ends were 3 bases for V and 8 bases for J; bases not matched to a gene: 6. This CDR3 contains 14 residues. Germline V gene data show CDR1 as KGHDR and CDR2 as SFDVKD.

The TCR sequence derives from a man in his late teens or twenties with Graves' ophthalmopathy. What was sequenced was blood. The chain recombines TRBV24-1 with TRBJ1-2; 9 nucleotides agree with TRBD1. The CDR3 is CATSDTTGGLGYTF. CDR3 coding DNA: TGTGCCACCAGTGATACCACAGGGGGCCTAGGCTACACCTTC.